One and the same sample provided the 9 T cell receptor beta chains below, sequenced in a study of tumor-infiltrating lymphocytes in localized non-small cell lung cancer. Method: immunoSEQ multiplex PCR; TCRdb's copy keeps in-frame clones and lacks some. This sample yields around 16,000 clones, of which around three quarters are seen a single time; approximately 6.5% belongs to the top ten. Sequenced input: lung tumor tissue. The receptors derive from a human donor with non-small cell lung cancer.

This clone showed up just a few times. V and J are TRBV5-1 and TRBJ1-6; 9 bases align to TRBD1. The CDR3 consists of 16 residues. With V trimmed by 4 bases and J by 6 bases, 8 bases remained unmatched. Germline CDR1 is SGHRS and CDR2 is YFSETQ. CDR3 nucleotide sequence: TGCGCCAGCAGCCTGAATCCGGGACAGGGTAATTCACCCCTCCACTTT. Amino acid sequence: CASSLNPGQGNSPLHF. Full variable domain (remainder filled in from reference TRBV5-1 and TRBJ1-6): KAGVTQTPRYLIKTRGQQVTLSCSPISGHRSVSWYQQTPGQGLQFLFEYFSETQRNKGNFPGRFSGRQFSNSRSEMNVSTLELGDSALYLCASSLNPGQGNSPLHFGNGTRLTVT.

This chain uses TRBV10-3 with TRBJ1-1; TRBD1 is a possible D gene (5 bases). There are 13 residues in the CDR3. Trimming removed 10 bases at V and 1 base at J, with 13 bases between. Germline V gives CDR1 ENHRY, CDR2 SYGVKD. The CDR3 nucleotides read TGTGCCACGAAACTCGACAGGAACACTGAAGCTTTCTTT. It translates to CATKLDRNTEAFF.

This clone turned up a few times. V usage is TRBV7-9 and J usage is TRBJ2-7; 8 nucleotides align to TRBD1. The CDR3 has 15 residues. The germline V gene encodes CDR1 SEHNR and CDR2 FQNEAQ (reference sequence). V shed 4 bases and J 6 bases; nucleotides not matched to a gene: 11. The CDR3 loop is CASSSDGQGGLEQYF. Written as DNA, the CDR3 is TGTGCCAGCAGCTCAGACGGACAGGGCGGTCTCGAGCAGTACTTC.

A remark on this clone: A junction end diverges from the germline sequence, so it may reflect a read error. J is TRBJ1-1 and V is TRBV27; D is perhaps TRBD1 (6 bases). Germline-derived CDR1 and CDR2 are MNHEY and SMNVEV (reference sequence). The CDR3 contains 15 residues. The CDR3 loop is CASSTLQGGNAEAFF. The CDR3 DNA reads TGTGCCAGCAGTACCCTCCAAGGGGGGAACGCTGAAGCTTTCTTT.

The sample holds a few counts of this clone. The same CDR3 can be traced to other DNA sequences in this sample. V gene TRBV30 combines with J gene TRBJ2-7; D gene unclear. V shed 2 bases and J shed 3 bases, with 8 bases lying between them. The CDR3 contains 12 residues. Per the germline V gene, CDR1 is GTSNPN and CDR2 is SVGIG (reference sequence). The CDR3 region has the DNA TGTGCCTGGAGTCCCCAAGGCTACGAGCAGTACTTC. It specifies CAWSPQGYEQYF.

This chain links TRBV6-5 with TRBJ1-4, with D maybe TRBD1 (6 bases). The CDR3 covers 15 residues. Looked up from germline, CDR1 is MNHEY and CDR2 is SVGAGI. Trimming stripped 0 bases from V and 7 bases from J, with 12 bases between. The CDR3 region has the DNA TGTGCCAGCAGTTACTCGTTTACAGGGCGTGAAAAACTGTTTTTT. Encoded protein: CASSYSFTGREKLFF.

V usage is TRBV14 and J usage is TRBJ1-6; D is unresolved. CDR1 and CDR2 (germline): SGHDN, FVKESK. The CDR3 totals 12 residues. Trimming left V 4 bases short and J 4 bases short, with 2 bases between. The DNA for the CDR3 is TGTGCCAGCAGCCTTTATAATTCACCCCTCCACTTT. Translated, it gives CASSLYNSPLHF.

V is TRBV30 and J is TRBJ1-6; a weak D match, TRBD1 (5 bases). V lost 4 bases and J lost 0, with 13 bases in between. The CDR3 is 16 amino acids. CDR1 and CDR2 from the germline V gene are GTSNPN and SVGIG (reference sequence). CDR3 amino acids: CAWTRGVTSYNSPLHF. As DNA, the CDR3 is TGTGCCTGGACTCGAGGGGTAACCTCCTATAATTCACCCCTCCACTTT.

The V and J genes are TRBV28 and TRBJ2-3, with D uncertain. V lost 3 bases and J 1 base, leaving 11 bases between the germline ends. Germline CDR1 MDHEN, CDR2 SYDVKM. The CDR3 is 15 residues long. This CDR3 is CASSFVAEGTDTQYF. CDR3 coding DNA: TGTGCCAGCAGTTTCGTGGCCGAAGGCACAGATACGCAGTATTTT.